A single sample gave rise to the 31 T cell receptor beta chains below, sequenced in a study of T cell repertoires in cytomegalovirus infection. What these receptors recognize is not known. TCRdb recomputed calls from the reads with MiXCR, one row per CDR3 protein. The sample lists fewer than 1,000,000 distinct CDR3 sequences, approximately 30% occurring once. Sequencing used cultured CD8+ T cells from PBMCs, obtained from culture after CMV antigen stimulation. These receptors were collected from a human donor in good health (CMV status not recorded). Some clones in this sample may be carry-over from other donors' samples.

Only one count was recorded for this clonotype. The chain combines TRBV27 with TRBJ1-4; unclear D gene. Germline CDR1 and CDR2: MNHEY and SMNVEV (reference sequence). The length of the CDR3 is 14 residues. V gave up 2 bases and J gave up 8 bases, with 12 bases separating them. As DNA, the CDR3 is TGTGCCAGCAGTTTAGGAGGGTATGGGGAAAAACTGTTTTTT. Its translation: CASSLGGYGEKLFF.

This clonotype showed up just a few times. The chain has TRBV10-1 and TRBJ2-3; D call uncertain. With 7 bases removed from V and 2 bases from J, the gap between germline ends came to 13 bases. Germline loops: CDR1 WNHNN, CDR2 SYGVQD (reference sequence). The CDR3 covers 14 residues. The CDR3 nucleotides read TGCGCCAGCACCCCCGGGCTATACACAGATACGCAGTATTTT. Its protein product is CASTPGLYTDTQYF.

This clonotype has just one count. The junction differs from germline at one of its ends, possibly a read error. The rearrangement links TRBV10-3 to TRBJ2-6; TRBD2 aligns across 7 bases. Germline V gives CDR1 ENHRY, CDR2 SYGVKD. The CDR3 spans 17 residues. The CDR3 DNA reads TGTGCCATCAGTGACCTAGCGGAACACTCTGGGACCAACGTCCTGACTTTC. It encodes CAISDLAEHSGTNVLTF.

This rearrangement joins TRBV4-1 to TRBJ2-1; D remains ambiguous. The CDR3 extends over 14 amino acids. V was pared by 0 bases and J by 6 bases, with 9 bases between. Germline CDR1 is MGHRA and CDR2 is YSYEKL. This chain's CDR3 is CASSQDSTGNEQFF. The CDR3 DNA reads TGCGCCAGCAGCCAAGATAGTACCGGCAATGAGCAGTTCTTC.

This clonotype was recorded a few times. This chain links TRBV5-5 with TRBJ1-2; D is ambiguous. Germline V gives CDR1 SGHKS, CDR2 YYEKEE (reference sequence). V was shortened by 3 bases and J by 6 bases, with 12 bases between the two germline ends. The CDR3 contains 13 residues. CDR3 sequence: CASSYSTADGYTF. The CDR3 bases are TGTGCCAGCAGCTATTCGACGGCCGATGGCTACACCTTC.

There are a few counts of this clonotype. The chain employs TRBV4-2 and TRBJ1-2; no definite D call. Germline assignment: CDR1 LGHNA and CDR2 YNFKEQ. CDR3 length: 13 amino acids. V dropped 10 bases and J dropped 4 bases, with 16 bases sitting between them. The CDR3 region is CATKGGTIYGYTF. CDR3 coding DNA: TGTGCCACCAAGGGTGGAACAATCTATGGCTACACCTTC.

The genes are TRBV4-1 and TRBJ2-5; maybe TRBD2 (5 bases). Germline V gives CDR1 MGHRA, CDR2 YSYEKL. The V end was cut by 3 bases, the J end by 4 bases, with 12 bases between. The CDR3 sequence is 14 residues long. CDR3 bases: TGCGCCAGCAGCCACCCGGGAACTACAGAGACCCAGTACTTC. Its translation is CASSHPGTTETQYF.

The chain uses TRBV7-3 and TRBJ1-1; 9 positions agree with TRBD1. Losses at the gene ends were 6 bases for V and 1 base for J; bases not matched to a gene: 12. Germline V gives CDR1 SGHTA, CDR2 FQGTGA. CDR3 size: 17 residues. The CDR3 DNA reads as TGTGCCAGCAGACGAAAAACAGGGGGCGGGGGGAACACTGAAGCTTTCTTT. It translates to CASRRKTGGGGNTEAFF.

This clonotype was seen at least ten times. The CDR3 sequence is CASSLSTNYGYTF. CDR3 in DNA: TGTGCCAGCAGTTTGAGCACCAACTATGGCTACACCTTC. The chain is built from TRBV12-3 or TRBV12-4 and TRBJ1-2, with unresolved D. The CDR3 extends over 13 amino acids. V was pared by 3 bases and J by 2 bases, with 7 bases between.

This clonotype was detected only a few times. This chain links TRBV11-1 with TRBJ2-1; D is uncertain. CDR1 SGHAT and CDR2 FQDESV come from the germline V gene (reference sequence). This CDR3 has 14 amino acids. V gave up 10 bases and J gave up 8 bases, with 21 bases separating them. Here the CDR3 DNA reads TGTGCCACCTCTAGTAGGCGTCCTGGGGATGAGCAGTTCTTC. Translation gives CATSSRRPGDEQFF.

On this clonotype: This may stem from a read error, because a much larger clone lies one nucleotide away. The chain is built from TRBV27 and TRBJ1-1; tentative D call: TRBD1 (5 bases). This CDR3 comprises 14 residues. The germline gives CDR1 MNHEY, CDR2 SMNVEV (reference sequence). The CDR3 sequence is CASSFRQGGTVAFF. The CDR3 DNA sequence: TGTGCCAGCAGTTTCAGGCAGGGTGGCACTGTAGCTTTCTTT.

The table lists this clonotype with many counts. The chain combines TRBV11-3 with TRBJ2-3, with 7 positions matching TRBD2. J lost 6 bases, V lost 5 bases, and 2 bases had no gene match. The germline gives CDR1 SGHNT, CDR2 YENEEA. This CDR3 region has 12 residues. DNA for the CDR3: TGTGCCAGCAGCGGGAGGGGCGATACGCAGTATTTT. Translating gives CASSGRGDTQYF. Together with reference TRBV11-3 and TRBJ2-3, the CDR3 gives the full variable domain: EAGVVQSPRYKIIEKKQPVAFWCNPISGHNTLYWYLQNLGQGPELLIRYENEEAVDDSQLPKDRFSAERLKGVDSTLKIQPAELGDSAVYLCASSGRGDTQYFGPGTRLTVL.

A few counts support this clonotype. The chain joins TRBV5-5 to TRBJ2-5; 15 bases agree with TRBD2. Germline assignment: CDR1 SGHKS and CDR2 YYEKEE (reference sequence). V was clipped by 4 bases and J by 1 base; unmatched bases: 5. The CDR3 loop spans 17 amino acids. DNA for the CDR3: TGTGCCAGCAGCAGGACTAGCGGGGGGGGATTCCAAGAGACCCAGTACTTC. It codes for CASSRTSGGGFQETQYF.

The chain combines TRBV27 with TRBJ1-6; 7 bases fit TRBD1. The CDR3 covers 14 residues. The V gene end was trimmed by 7 bases and the J gene end by 5 bases; junction bases not matched to a gene: 5. Germline V gene lookup returns CDR1 MNHEY and CDR2 SMNVEV (reference sequence). As DNA, the CDR3 is TGTGCCAGCAAAGTAGGACAGGATAATTCACCCCTCCACTTT. It specifies CASKVGQDNSPLHF.

The genes are TRBV6-1 and TRBJ2-7; the D gene is possibly TRBD1 (5 bases). Trimming took 6 bases from V and 5 from J, leaving 11 bases between them. The CDR3 has 12 amino acids. Per germline, CDR1 MNHNS and CDR2 SASEGT. The CDR3 sequence is CASSQGRNEQYF. Written as DNA, the CDR3 is TGTGCCAGCAGCCAGGGTAGGAACGAGCAGTACTTC.

This clonotype occurred once. Compared with germline, one end of the junction differs, possibly owing to a read error. This chain links TRBV12-5 with TRBJ1-2; D is possibly TRBD1 (6 bases). This CDR3 comprises 16 residues. Germline lookup yields CDR1 LGHNT and CDR2 FRNRAP. For the CDR3, the DNA is TGTGCTACTGGTTTTTCCACGACAGGTTCTAACTATGGCTACACCTTC. It translates to CATGFSTTGSNYGYTF.

The rearrangement uses TRBV27 and TRBJ1-1; no definite D call. The CDR3 is 13 amino acids. Trimming took off 0 bases at V and 6 bases at J, with 8 bases between the two ends. The germline gives CDR1 MNHEY, CDR2 SMNVEV (reference sequence). The CDR3 nucleotides are TGTGCCAGCAGTTTATCTGGTGTGTCTGAAGCTTTCTTT. Its translation is CASSLSGVSEAFF.

This clonotype appeared a few times. The chain links TRBV4-1 to TRBJ1-1, with D possibly matching TRBD1 (5 bases). The germline V gene has CDR1 MGHRA and CDR2 YSYEKL. The CDR3 consists of 15 residues. Trimming left V 4 bases short and J 0 bases short, with 12 bases between. CDR3 protein: CASSPPNRMNTEAFF. The CDR3, as DNA: TGCGCCAGCAGCCCGCCCAACAGGATGAACACTGAAGCTTTCTTT.

This clonotype was picked up many times. V and J are TRBV7-8 and TRBJ2-5, with D perhaps matching TRBD2 (5 bases). The CDR3 runs 16 residues. Trimming pared 5 bases from V and 2 bases from J, leaving 18 bases between. CDR1 and CDR2 (germline): SGHVS, FQNEAQ. CDR3 amino acids: CASSPILDFPQETQYF. The CDR3 nucleotides are TGTGCCAGCAGCCCGATCCTGGACTTCCCACAAGAGACCCAGTACTTC.

In its sample, this clonotype was seen many times. The chain combines TRBV9 with TRBJ1-2, with D possibly being TRBD1 (5 bases). V was trimmed by 3 bases and J by 10 bases, leaving 19 bases between them. Germline V gene lookup returns CDR1 SGDLS and CDR2 YYNGEE. The CDR3 sequence is 14 residues long. The CDR3 bases are TGTGCCAGCAGCGCCCCCTCAGGGTCGTTCGACTACACCTTC. Translated: CASSAPSGSFDYTF.

This clonotype occurred once. The rearrangement joins TRBV28 to TRBJ2-1; no clear D. Trimming removed 5 bases from V and 4 bases from J, with 12 bases in between. In germline, CDR1 is MDHEN, CDR2 SYDVKM. The CDR3 extends over 14 amino acids. The CDR3 nucleotides read TGTGCCAGCAGTCCCTCTGAACCATACAATGAGCAGTTCTTC. Translated, it gives CASSPSEPYNEQFF. Full variable domain (outside the CDR3, taken from reference TRBV28 and TRBJ2-1): DVKVTQSSRYLVKRTGEKVFLECVQDMDHENMFWYRQDPGLGLRLIYFSYDVKMKEKGDIPEGYSVSREKKERFSLILESASTNQTSMYLCASSPSEPYNEQFFGPGTRLTVL.

The CDR3 DNA reads as TGTGCCAGCAGACTGGGTATCTGGCAGTTCTTC. This sequence encodes CASRLGIWQFF. V and J are TRBV5-8 and TRBJ2-1, with D unresolved. Germline V gene data show CDR1 as SGHTS and CDR2 as YDEGEE. V lost 5 bases and J 12 bases, leaving 12 bases between the germline ends. CDR3 length: 11 amino acids.

As concerns this clonotype: An end of the junction differs from the germline gene, which may be a read error. The V call is TRBV7-8, the J call TRBJ2-5; D perhaps matches TRBD1 (7 bases). In germline, CDR1 is SGHVS, CDR2 FQNEAQ. This CDR3 comprises 18 residues. Here the CDR3 DNA reads TGTGCCAGCAGCTTAGTCGCGGGGACAGTGGCAGTCGAAGAGGCCCAGTACTTC. It translates to CASSLVAGTVAVEEAQYF.

Only a few counts were recorded for this clonotype. This chain links TRBV10-3 with TRBJ2-7; a possible D gene is TRBD1 (5 bases). The length of the CDR3 is 14 residues. Trimming stripped 3 bases from V and 2 bases from J, with 11 bases between. Germline CDR1 and CDR2: ENHRY and SYGVKD. In DNA form, the CDR3 reads TGTGCCATCAGTGAAACAGGTGGCACCTACGAGCAGTACGTC. Its protein product is CAISETGGTYEQYV.

The chain links TRBV7-2 to TRBJ2-1, with 9 bases fitting TRBD1. Germline CDR1 and CDR2: SGHTA and FQGNSA. V shed 5 bases and J 8 bases; nucleotides not matched to a gene: 10. The CDR3 contains 15 residues. CDR3 sequence reads: CASSIRDRVNHEQFF. The DNA of the CDR3 is TGTGCCAGCAGCATCCGGGACAGGGTGAACCATGAGCAGTTCTTC.

This CDR3 is CASSWKQNNEQFF. In DNA, the CDR3 is TGTGCCAGCAGTTGGAAACAGAACAATGAGCAGTTCTTC. The rearrangement links TRBV12-3 or TRBV12-4 to TRBJ2-1; no definite D call. There are 13 residues in the CDR3. The ends were cut back, 4 bases at V and 5 bases at J, with 9 bases in the middle.

This clonotype has just a few counts. The rearrangement links TRBV6-6 to TRBJ2-7, with D maybe TRBD1 (6 bases). The CDR3 runs to 16 residues. The V gene's germline CDR1 is MNHNY and CDR2 SVGAGI (reference sequence). Trimming stripped 10 bases from V and 3 bases from J, with 25 bases between. The CDR3 sequence is CANSPIPRGHLYEQYV. In nucleotides, the CDR3 is TGTGCCAACTCCCCCATCCCGAGGGGACACCTCTACGAGCAGTACGTC.

The rearrangement links TRBV7-9 to TRBJ1-2; 9 bases match TRBD1. The J segment lost 3 bases and the V segment lost 5 bases, leaving 13 bases of the junction unmatched. Germline loops: CDR1 SEHNR, CDR2 FQNEAQ (reference sequence). CDR3 length equals 17 residues. The CDR3 DNA reads TGTGCCAGCAGCCGGAAACAGGGGGCACGCGGTGACTATGGCTACACCTTC. Encoded protein: CASSRKQGARGDYGYTF.

This chain links TRBV5-6 with TRBJ1-6; maybe TRBD1 (6 bases). Germline V CDR1 and CDR2: SGHDT, YYEEEE. This CDR3 spans 15 amino acids. V lost 4 bases and J 10 bases, leaving 18 bases between the germline ends. The CDR3 here is CASSVHRVFWSPLHF. The CDR3 DNA is TGTGCCAGCAGCGTCCACAGGGTATTTTGGTCACCCCTCCACTTT.

The gene calls are TRBV7-6 and TRBJ2-1; D remains unclear. The V gene lost 1 base and the J gene lost 9 bases, with 10 bases spanning the gap. CDR1 is SGHVS, CDR2 FNYEAQ, per germline. The CDR3 is made up of 13 amino acids. Here the CDR3 reads CASSLGRGGEQFF. The CDR3 DNA is TGTGCCAGCAGCTTAGGGAGAGGCGGTGAGCAGTTCTTC.

The V gene is TRBV20-1, the J gene TRBJ2-3; D not resolved. The CDR3 runs 19 residues. Per germline, CDR1 DFQATT and CDR2 SNEGSKA (reference sequence). Trimming left V 0 bases short and J 0 bases short, with 22 bases between. For the CDR3, the DNA is TGCAGTGCTAGAGATCGTAAGGGCCTTAGGACGGAAAGCACAGATACGCAGTATTTT. It encodes CSARDRKGLRTESTDTQYF.